The source of this T cell receptor (beta chain) is a study of cytomegalovirus exposure and HLA in healthy donors. In germline, CDR1 is SGHTA, CDR2 FQGNSA. The CDR3 extends over 15 amino acids. V dropped 3 bases and J dropped 3 bases, with 14 bases sitting between them. To note about this clone: The antigen is not known.

The study's findings and limits: Another analysis was done later, and it associated around 15,000 TCR beta sequences with HLA alleles at 0.05 false discovery rate. Per a prior analysis, the majority of TCR beta V segments were productive roughly 90% or roughly 30% of the time.

Amplification used 60 Vbeta primers and 13 Jbeta primers. Sequencing was performed with immunoSEQ multiplex PCR; in TCRdb, only in-frame clones are kept and a portion is missing. This table holds 120,000 or so clones, over 70% found once. This clonotype was sampled from a female donor in good health and CMV-seronegative. Sequencing used PBMCs. The chain joins TRBV7-2 to TRBJ2-5, with a possible D match to TRBD2 (5 bases). CDR3 amino acids: CASSLSSGGKETQYF. Here the CDR3 DNA reads TGTGCCAGCAGCTTGTCGAGCGGAGGTAAAGAGACCCAGTACTTC.